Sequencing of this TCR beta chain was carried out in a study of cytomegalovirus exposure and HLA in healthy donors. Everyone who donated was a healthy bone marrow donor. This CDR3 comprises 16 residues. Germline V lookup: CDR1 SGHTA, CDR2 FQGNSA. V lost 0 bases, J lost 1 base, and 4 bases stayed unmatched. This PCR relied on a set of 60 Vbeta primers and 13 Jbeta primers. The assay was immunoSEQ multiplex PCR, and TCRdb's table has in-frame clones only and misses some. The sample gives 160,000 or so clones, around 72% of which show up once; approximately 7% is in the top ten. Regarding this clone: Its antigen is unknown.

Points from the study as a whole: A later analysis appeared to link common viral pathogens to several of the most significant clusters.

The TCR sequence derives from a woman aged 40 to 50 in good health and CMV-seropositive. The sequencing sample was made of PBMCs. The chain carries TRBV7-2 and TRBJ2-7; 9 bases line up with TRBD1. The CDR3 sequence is CASSLAGGQGSYEQYF. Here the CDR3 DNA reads TGTGCCAGCAGCTTAGCTGGGGGACAGGGTTCCTACGAGCAGTACTTC.